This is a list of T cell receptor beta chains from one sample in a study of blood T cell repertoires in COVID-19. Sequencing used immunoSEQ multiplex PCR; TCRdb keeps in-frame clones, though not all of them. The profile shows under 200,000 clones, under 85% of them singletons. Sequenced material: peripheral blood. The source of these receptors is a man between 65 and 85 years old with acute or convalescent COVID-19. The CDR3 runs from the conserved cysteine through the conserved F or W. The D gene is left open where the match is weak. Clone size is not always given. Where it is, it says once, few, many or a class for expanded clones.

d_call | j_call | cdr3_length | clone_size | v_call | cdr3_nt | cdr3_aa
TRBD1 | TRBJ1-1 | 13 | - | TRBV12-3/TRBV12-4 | TGTGCCAGCAGCCCTACAGGGGACACTGAAGCTTTCTTT | CASSPTGDTEAFF
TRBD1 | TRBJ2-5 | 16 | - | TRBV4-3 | TGCGCCAGCAGCCAAGAATTAGGGACAGGCTCGGAGACCCAGTACTTC | CASSQELGTGSETQYF
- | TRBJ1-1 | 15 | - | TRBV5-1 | TGCGCCAGCAGCTTGGCCGACAGTTTGAACACTGAAGCTTTCTTT | CASSLADSLNTEAFF
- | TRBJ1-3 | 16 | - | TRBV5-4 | TGTGCCAGCAGCTTGTGGGGCAGGGGCTCTGGAAACACCATATATTTT | CASSLWGRGSGNTIYF
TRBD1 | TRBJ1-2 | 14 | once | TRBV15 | TGTGCCACCAGCATGTTGCGACAGGGACATGGCTACACCTTC | CATSMLRQGHGYTF
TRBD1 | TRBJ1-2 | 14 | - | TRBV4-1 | TGCGCCAGCAGCCAAAGGGGGCAGCTCTATGGCTACACCTTC | CASSQRGQLYGYTF
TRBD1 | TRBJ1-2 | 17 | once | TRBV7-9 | TGTGCCAGCAGCTTCGCTGGGACAGGGGGCTTGGGCTATGGCTACACCTTC | CASSFAGTGGLGYGYTF
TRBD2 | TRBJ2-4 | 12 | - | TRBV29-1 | TGCAGCGTTGAACTAGCGGAAAACATTCAGTACTTC | CSVELAENIQYF
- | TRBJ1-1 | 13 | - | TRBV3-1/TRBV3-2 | TGTGCCAGCAGCCAAGTGGCCTACACTGAAGCTTTCTTT | CASSQVAYTEAFF
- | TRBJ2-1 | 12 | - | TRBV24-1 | TGTGCCACCAGTGCCCTTCACAATGAGCAGTTCTTC | CATSALHNEQFF
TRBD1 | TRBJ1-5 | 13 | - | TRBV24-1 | TGTGCCACTGGGACAGGGGGAGATCAGCCCCAGCATTTT | CATGTGGDQPQHF
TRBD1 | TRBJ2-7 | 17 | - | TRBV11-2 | TGTGCCAGCAGCTTAGAAGAACAGGGGAACCCCCGGGGAGAGCAGTACTTC | CASSLEEQGNPRGEQYF
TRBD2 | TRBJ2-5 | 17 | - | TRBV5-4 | TGTGCCAGCAGCCTTCCCGGACTAGCGGGGGCCAAAGAGACCCAGTACTTC | CASSLPGLAGAKETQYF
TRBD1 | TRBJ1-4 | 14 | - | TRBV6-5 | TGTGCCAGCAGTCTACAGGGGGCTTGGGAAAAACTGTTTTTT | CASSLQGAWEKLFF
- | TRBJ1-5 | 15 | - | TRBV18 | TGTGCCAGCTCACCCGAGACAGGTTCCAATCAGCCCCAGCATTTT | CASSPETGSNQPQHF
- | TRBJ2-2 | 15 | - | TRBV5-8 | TGTGCCAGCAGCTTGGTAATCGGGAACACCGGGGAGCTGTTTTTT | CASSLVIGNTGELFF
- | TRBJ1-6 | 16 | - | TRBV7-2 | TGTGCCAGCAGCTTAGTGAGCGGGGGGGAGAATTCACCCCTCCACTTT | CASSLVSGGENSPLHF
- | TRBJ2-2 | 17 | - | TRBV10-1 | TGCGCCAGCAGTGAGTCGGCGCAGGTAACGAACACCGGGGAGCTGTTTTTT | CASSESAQVTNTGELFF
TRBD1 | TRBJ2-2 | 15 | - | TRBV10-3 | TGTGCCATCAGAGGGACAGGGGAGTTCACCGGGGAGCTGTTTTTT | CAIRGTGEFTGELFF
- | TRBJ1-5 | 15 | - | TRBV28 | TGTGCCAGCAGCCCCGCCGGGAGCGGCAATCAGCCCCAGCATTTT | CASSPAGSGNQPQHF
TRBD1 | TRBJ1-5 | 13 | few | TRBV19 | TGTGCCAGTACACTAGGGGACAGGGCCATTTGGCATTTT | CASTLGDRAIWHF
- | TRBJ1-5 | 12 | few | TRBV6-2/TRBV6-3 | TGTGCCAGCAGTTACTGGGGGGAGCAGCAGCATTTT | CASSYWGEQQHF
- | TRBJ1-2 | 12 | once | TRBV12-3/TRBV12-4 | TGTGCCAGCAGTTTATGGGGGGGCGGCTACACCTTC | CASSLWGGGYTF
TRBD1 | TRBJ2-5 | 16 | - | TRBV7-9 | TGTGCCAGCAGACCCCGGGACAGGGGGCTACGGGAGACCCAGTACTTC | CASRPRDRGLRETQYF
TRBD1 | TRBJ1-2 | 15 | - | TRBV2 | TGTGCCAGCAGTGATAGGACAGGGATTGCCTATGGCTACACCTTC | CASSDRTGIAYGYTF
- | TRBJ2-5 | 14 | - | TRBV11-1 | TGTGCCAGCAGCTTAGATGCACTACAAGAGACCCAGTACTTC | CASSLDALQETQYF
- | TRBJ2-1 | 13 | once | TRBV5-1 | TGCGCCAGCAGCTTGGCTCCTAGCAATGAGCAGTTCTTC | CASSLAPSNEQFF
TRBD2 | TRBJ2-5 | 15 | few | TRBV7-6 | TGTGCCAGCAGCCAACCGGGACTAGGGGAAGAGACCCAGTACTTC | CASSQPGLGEETQYF
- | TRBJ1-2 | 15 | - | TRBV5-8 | TGTGCCAGCAGCTTGGTCCAGGGGTTTAACTATGGCTACACCTTC | CASSLVQGFNYGYTF
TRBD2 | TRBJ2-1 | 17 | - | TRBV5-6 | TGTGCCAGCAGCGTAGGGCCACTAGCGGGAGGGCCTGGTGAGCAGTTCTTC | CASSVGPLAGGPGEQFF
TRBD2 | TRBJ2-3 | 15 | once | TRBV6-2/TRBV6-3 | TGTGCCAGCAGCCCCTCAGCGGGAACGGTAGATACGCAGTATTTT | CASSPSAGTVDTQYF
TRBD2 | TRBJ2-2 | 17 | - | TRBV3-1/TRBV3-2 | TGTGCCAGCAGCCATCCCGGACTAGCGGGAGGGCCCGGGGAGCTGTTTTTT | CASSHPGLAGGPGELFF
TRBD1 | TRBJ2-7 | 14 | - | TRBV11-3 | TGTGCCAGCAGCCCCGGACAGGGTGATGACGAGCAGTACTTC | CASSPGQGDDEQYF
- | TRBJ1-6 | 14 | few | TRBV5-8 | TGTGCCAGCAGCGGCTCAGGGGATAATTCACCCCTCCACTTT | CASSGSGDNSPLHF
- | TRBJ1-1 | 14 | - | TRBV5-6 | TGTGCCAGCAGCTTGCCGACAGGGAACACTGAAGCTTTCTTT | CASSLPTGNTEAFF
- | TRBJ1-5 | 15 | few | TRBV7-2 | TGTGCCAGCAGCCCCAACCTTGGGGGGAATCAGCCCCAGCATTTT | CASSPNLGGNQPQHF
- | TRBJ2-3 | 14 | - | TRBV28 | TGTGCCAGCATCTCCGGGTCAAGGGGAGATACGCAGTATTTT | CASISGSRGDTQYF
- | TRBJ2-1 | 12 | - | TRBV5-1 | TGCGCCAGCAGCTTGGACGCGGGTGAGCAGTTCTTC | CASSLDAGEQFF
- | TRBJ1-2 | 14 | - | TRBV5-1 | TGCGCCAGCAGCTTAGGAGGGACTAACTATGGCTACACCTTC | CASSLGGTNYGYTF
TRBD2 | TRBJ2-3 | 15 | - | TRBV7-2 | TGTGCCAGCAGCCTGACTAGCGGGTTCGCAGATACGCAGTATTTT | CASSLTSGFADTQYF
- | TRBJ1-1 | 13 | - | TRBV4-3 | TGCGCCAGCAGCCGAACAAGGGGCACTGAAGCTTTCTTT | CASSRTRGTEAFF
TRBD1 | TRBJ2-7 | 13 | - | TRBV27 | TGTGCCAGCAGTTTATGGCAGGGGGTCGAGCAGTACTTC | CASSLWQGVEQYF
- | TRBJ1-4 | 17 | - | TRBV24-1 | TGTGCCACCAGTGATTCAAGCGGTGGCACTTTGGGGGAAAAACTGTTTTTT | CATSDSSGGTLGEKLFF
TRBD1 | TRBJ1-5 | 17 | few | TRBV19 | TGTGCCAGTAGTATGTTATCAGGGACAGGTAGCAATCAGCCCCAGCATTTT | CASSMLSGTGSNQPQHF
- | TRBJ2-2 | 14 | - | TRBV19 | TGTGCCAGTAGGCCGACAGTAAACACCGGGGAGCTGTTTTTT | CASRPTVNTGELFF
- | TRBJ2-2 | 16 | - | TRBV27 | TGTGCCAGCAGTTTCTGGCAGGGGGGAAACACCGGGGAGCTGTTTTTT | CASSFWQGGNTGELFF
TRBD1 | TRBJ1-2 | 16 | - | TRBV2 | TGTGCCAGCAGCGAAATTGAGACAGGGCCCAACTATGGCTACACCTTC | CASSEIETGPNYGYTF
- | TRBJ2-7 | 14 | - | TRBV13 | TGTGCCAGCAGCTTAGTTACGAGATCCTACGAGCAGTACTTC | CASSLVTRSYEQYF